This TCR beta chain originates from a study of cytomegalovirus exposure and HLA in healthy donors. Study outcomes and limitations: In a later analysis, most CMV-associated TCR beta chains appeared HLA-restricted. The number of N-insertions in an Asian-associated ancestry cluster was reportedly below the approximately 700-donor mean in a later analysis.

Primers included in the PCR were 60 Vbeta and 13 Jbeta primers. Method: immunoSEQ multiplex PCR; TCRdb's copy keeps in-frame clones and lacks some. The sample carries a few hundred thousand clones, about 80% recorded once. This CDR3 is 12 amino acids long. V dropped 6 bases and J dropped 10; count of bases not matched to a gene: 6. The germline gives CDR1 MNHEY, CDR2 SVGAGI. As for this clone: Its antigen is unidentified.

The chain combines TRBV6-5 with TRBJ2-1, with 7 bases aligning to TRBD1. The clonotype originates from a woman between 40 and 55 years old in good health and CMV-seronegative. The sequenced sample consisted of PBMCs. The CDR3 region is CASSRTGTEQFF. CDR3 bases: TGTGCCAGCAGCCGGACAGGAACCGAGCAGTTCTTC.